This TCR beta chain was recorded in a study of T-cell reconstitution after alpha-beta-depleted transplantation in children. Using unique molecular identifiers, the investigators prepared the TCRbeta library. Using its own MiXCR run on the PCR reads, TCRdb lists one record per CDR3 protein. The sample includes fewer than 550,000 distinct CDR3 sequences, about 16% seen only once; the top ten take roughly 27%. This clonotype was picked up a small number of times. The V gene end was trimmed by 5 bases and the J gene end by 7 bases; junction bases not matched to a gene: 10. The CDR3 runs 14 residues. The germline V gene encodes CDR1 MNHNS and CDR2 SASEGT.

The chain links TRBV6-1 to TRBJ2-7; 8 positions match TRBD1. This sequence was found in a boy in the first two years of life who had a stem cell transplant for Wiskott-Aldrich syndrome, so the T cells may come from the graft donor. The source was PBMCs, mostly from graft donor cells, collected 360 days after TCRalphabeta/CD19-depleted stem cell transplant. The CDR3 here is CASSPPGGAREQYF. The CDR3 coding sequence is TGTGCCAGCAGTCCACCAGGGGGCGCGAGGGAGCAGTACTTC.